These 8 T cell receptor beta chains originate from one sample sequenced in a study of T cells after yellow fever vaccination. TCRdb called the 5' RACE reads again in MiXCR, with one record for every CDR3 protein. The sample holds about 200,000 distinct CDR3 sequences; around 3.1% are singletons and the top ten take around 3.3%. Sequenced material: CD4+ T cells sorted from PBMCs, taken 10 days after the yellow fever booster vaccination. Every receptor here comes from a man aged 18 to 29 who received the YFV17D yellow fever vaccine.

The chain is built from TRBV20-1 and TRBJ2-5; the match to TRBD2 covers 14 bases. Germline loops: CDR1 DFQATT, CDR2 SNEGSKA (reference sequence). The CDR3 is made up of 19 amino acids. V lost 4 bases and J lost 4; bases outside the gene matches: 17. The CDR3 sequence: CSATRTGLAGANWGETQYF. The CDR3 DNA reads TGCAGTGCTACCCGGACGGGACTAGCGGGGGCGAACTGGGGAGAGACCCAGTACTTC.

The chain has TRBV12-2 and TRBJ1-4; the table's D call, TRBD1, was not checked against the DNA. TRBV12-2 is a pseudogene. CDR3 length: 13 residues. CDR3 in DNA: TGTGCAAGTCGCTTAAGGGCGGGGGAAAAACTGTTTTTT. This codes for CASRLRAGEKLFF.

This clonotype was observed many times. The rearrangement uses TRBV7-2 and TRBJ1-6, with D possibly TRBD1 on 5 matching bases. Trimming pared 4 bases from V and 11 bases from J, leaving 21 bases between. CDR1 and CDR2 (germline): SGHTA, FQGNSA. The CDR3 is 16 residues long. Here the CDR3 DNA reads TGTGCCAGCAGCTCCAACACCCGGGACTGGTGGGCACCCCTCCACTTT. It is translated as CASSSNTRDWWAPLHF.

In this sample, this clonotype turned up a few times. V gene TRBV20-1 combines with J gene TRBJ1-4; no reliable D call. The CDR3 has 14 residues. The V gene's germline CDR1 is DFQATT and CDR2 SNEGSKA (reference sequence). The V end lost 7 bases, the J end lost 7 bases, and 19 bases lay between the germline ends. CDR3 in amino acids: CSVSIGLSPEKLFF. CDR3 bases: TGCAGTGTCTCAATCGGACTTTCCCCTGAAAAACTGTTTTTT.

This clonotype was observed at least ten times. The V and J genes are TRBV20-1 and TRBJ2-3; 7 bases are shared with TRBD2. The J segment lost 7 bases and the V segment lost 5 bases, leaving 6 bases of the junction unmatched. Germline values: CDR1 DFQATT, CDR2 SNEGSKA (reference sequence). CDR3 length: 12 residues. CDR3 region: CSALGGWYTQYF. The DNA for the CDR3 is TGCAGTGCTCTGGGGGGGTGGTATACGCAGTATTTT.

This clonotype was seen many times. This chain connects TRBV12-3 or TRBV12-4 to TRBJ1-1; 7 bases align to TRBD1. The CDR3 contains 15 residues. Trimming took 5 bases from V and 0 from J; bases not matched to a gene: 6. The CDR3: CASSGTALMNTEAFF. For the CDR3, the DNA is TGTGCCAGCAGTGGGACAGCATTAATGAACACTGAAGCTTTCTTT.

This clonotype was observed many times. The V and J genes are TRBV7-6 and TRBJ2-5; D possibly corresponds to TRBD1 (5 bases). Germline V gene sequence: CDR1 SGHVS, CDR2 FNYEAQ. Between the trimmed V and J ends, which lost 1 base and 0 bases, there was a span of 6 bases. The CDR3 extends over 14 amino acids. This CDR3 is CASSLGTNQETQYF. The CDR3 DNA is TGTGCCAGCAGCTTAGGGACAAACCAAGAGACCCAGTACTTC.

This clonotype was detected many times. V gene TRBV7-2 combines with J gene TRBJ2-7, with D hard to call. The CDR3 consists of 17 residues. Trimming removed 5 bases at V and 3 bases at J, with 23 bases between. Germline lookup yields CDR1 SGHTA and CDR2 FQGNSA. CDR3 residues: CASSPRVWRSNFYEQYF. The CDR3 DNA reads TGTGCCAGCAGCCCACGGGTTTGGCGGTCAAATTTCTACGAGCAGTACTTC.